The 3 T cell receptor beta chains in this list originate from one sample, sequenced in a study of T cell changes during pregnancy in multiple sclerosis (dated by TCRdb to the late 2010s). The receptor library was made with the immunoSEQ multiplex PCR assay. Drawn from immuneACCESS, this table holds only the in-frame rearrangements with V and J called that TCRdb kept. Clones are partly lost; checked studies trace under half to an unresolved V gene and leave the rest unexplained. The sample profile shows about 60,000 clones; 90% to 95% of them were found once. The top ten constitute over 0.8% of the sample. Sequenced material: peripheral blood, taken in the first trimester of pregnancy. The receptor source for this set is a female donor with multiple sclerosis, enrolled in a pregnancy study.

This rearrangement joins TRBV19 to TRBJ2-4; D may be TRBD1 (6 bases). Trimming took 4 bases from V and 6 from J, leaving 10 bases between them. Germline CDR1 and CDR2: LNHDA and SQIVND (reference sequence). The length of the CDR3 is 13 residues. The CDR3 is CASSTGQRNIQYF. CDR3 bases: TGTGCCAGTAGTACTGGACAGCGAAACATTCAGTACTTC.

The V gene is TRBV18, the J gene TRBJ2-7, with 7 nucleotides matching TRBD1. This CDR3 spans 14 amino acids. The junction had 5 bases not matched to a gene; V was cut back by 5 bases and J by 1 base. The germline CDR1 and CDR2 sequences are KGHSH and LQKENI. This chain's CDR3 is CASSFGTVSYEQYF. In DNA form, the CDR3 reads TGTGCCAGCTCATTCGGGACAGTATCCTACGAGCAGTACTTC.

V usage is TRBV6-1 and J usage is TRBJ2-1; possible D gene TRBD1, 6 bases. Germline CDR1 MNHNS, CDR2 SASEGT. The CDR3 totals 16 residues. The V gene lost 2 bases and the J gene lost 4 bases, with 15 bases spanning the gap. Written as DNA, the CDR3 is TGTGCCAGCAGTGAAAGTGTACAGGGTTGGTACAATGAGCAGTTCTTC. This translates into CASSESVQGWYNEQFF.